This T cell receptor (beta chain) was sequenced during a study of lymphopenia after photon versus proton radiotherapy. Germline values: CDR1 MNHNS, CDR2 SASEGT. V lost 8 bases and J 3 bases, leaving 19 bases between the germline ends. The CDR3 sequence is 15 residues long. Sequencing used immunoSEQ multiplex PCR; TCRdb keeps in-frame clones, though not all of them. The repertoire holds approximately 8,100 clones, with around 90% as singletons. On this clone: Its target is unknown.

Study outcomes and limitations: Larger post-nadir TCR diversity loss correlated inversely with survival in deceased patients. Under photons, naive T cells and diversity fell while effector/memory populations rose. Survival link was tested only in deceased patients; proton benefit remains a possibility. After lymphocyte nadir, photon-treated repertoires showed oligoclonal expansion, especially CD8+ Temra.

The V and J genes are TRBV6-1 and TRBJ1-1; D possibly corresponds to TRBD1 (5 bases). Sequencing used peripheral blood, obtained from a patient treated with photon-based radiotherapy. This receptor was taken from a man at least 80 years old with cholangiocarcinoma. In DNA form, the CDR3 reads TGTGCCAGCTCCCGGGACTTCGCTGGGGACACTGAAGCTTTCTTT. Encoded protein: CASSRDFAGDTEAFF.